Included here is one TCR beta chain sequence, with context. Its antigen is unidentified. The sample originates from a study of identical twins. Findings of the study overall: Zero-insertion analyses could be partly confounded by invariant MAIT and iNKT cells. Models underpredicted monozygotic twin sharing of out-of-frame TCR alpha.

Each donor (without exception) was a healthy Caucasian. The CDR3 sequence is 14 residues long. With 1 base removed from V and 6 bases from J, the gap between germline ends came to 9 bases. The authors used template switching to add a universal primer site and gave cDNA unique molecular identifiers. Each CDR3 protein is one row after TCRdb ran MiXCR on the 5' RACE reads. The top ten hold under 2% of the sample, which has hundreds of thousands of distinct CDR3 sequences, less than 7% seen once. The sequence derives from a man between 18 and 35 years old in good health. The sequenced material came from naive T cells sorted from blood. The chain joins TRBV12-3 or TRBV12-4 to TRBJ2-2; D remains ambiguous. CDR3 sequence reads: CASSLEEPSGELFF. CDR3 nucleotide sequence: TGTGCCAGCAGTTTAGAGGAACCCTCCGGGGAGCTGTTTTTT.